A single T cell receptor beta chain is shown here with its context. Its antigen remains unidentified. The table came from immunoSEQ multiplex PCR; TCRdb's copy has only in-frame clones and leaves some out. The sample records 40,000 to 60,000 clones, 85% to 95% being singletons. The sample is drawn from a study of OX40 agonist ivuxolimab in advanced cancers. Study-wide background: Anti-PD-1, anti-PD-L1 or anti-CTLA-4 therapy given earlier was allowed, and roughly 40% had some.

Study findings and constraints: Clonal expansion from baseline to week 6 occurred in both CD4+ and CD8+ T cells. Relative to CD4+ cells, CD8+ T cells on average had more expanded clones.

Per germline, CDR1 SGHTA and CDR2 FQGNSA. Trimming left V 4 bases short and J 9 bases short, with 11 bases between. CDR3 length equals 12 residues. The chain combines TRBV7-2 with TRBJ2-3, with D possibly matching TRBD1 (5 bases). The receptor was derived from an adult with an advanced solid tumor such as melanoma, head and neck, liver or kidney cancer. The specimen comprised CD4+ or CD8+ T cells sorted from blood, sampled in a trial of the OX40 agonist ivuxolimab. The CDR3 spells CASSSVRETQYF. The CDR3 DNA is TGTGCCAGCAGCTCCGTCAGGGAAACGCAGTATTTT.